The following is a T cell receptor (beta chain) sequence with its context. This entry is derived from a study of identical twins. One entry per CDR3 protein results from TCRdb running MiXCR on the 5' RACE reads. The sample carries fewer than 650,000 distinct CDR3 sequences, roughly 7.1% recorded once. CDR3 size: 14 residues. Germline V CDR1 and CDR2: LGHDT, YNNKEL (reference sequence). V lost 2 bases to trimming and J lost 4 bases, with 11 bases between them. The data also belong to a second study, concerning yellow fever vaccine responses in identical twins.

The TCR was taken from a woman aged 18-29 years in good health. Specimen: PBMCs. The chain links TRBV3-1 to TRBJ2-5; D ambiguous. The CDR3 DNA reads TGTGCCAGCAGCCAATCCCCGGCACGAGAGACCCAGTACTTC. This gives the protein CASSQSPARETQYF.